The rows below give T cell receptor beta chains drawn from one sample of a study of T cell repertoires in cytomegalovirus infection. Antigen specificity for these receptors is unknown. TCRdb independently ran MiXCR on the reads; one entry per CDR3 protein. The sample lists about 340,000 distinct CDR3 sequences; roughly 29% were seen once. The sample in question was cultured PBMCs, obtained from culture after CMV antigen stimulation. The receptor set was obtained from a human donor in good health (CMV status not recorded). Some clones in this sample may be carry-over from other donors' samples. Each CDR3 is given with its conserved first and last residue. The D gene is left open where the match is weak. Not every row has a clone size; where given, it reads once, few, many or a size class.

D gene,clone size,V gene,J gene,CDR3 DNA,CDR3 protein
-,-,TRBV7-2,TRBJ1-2,TGTGCCACCGACTTTTGGGCCGGGACATACTATGGCTACACCTTC,CATDFWAGTYYGYTF
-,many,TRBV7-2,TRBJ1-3,TGTGCCAGCAGCCTAACAGGCCCTGGAAACACCATATATTTT,CASSLTGPGNTIYF
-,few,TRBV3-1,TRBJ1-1,TGTGCCAGCAGCCCTCAATTGAACACTGAAGCTTTCTTT,CASSPQLNTEAFF
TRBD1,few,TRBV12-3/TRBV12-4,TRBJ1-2,TGTGCCAGCAGATCCTCAGGGGGACGAGGCTACACCTTC,CASRSSGGRGYTF
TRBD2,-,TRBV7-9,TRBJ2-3,TGTGCCAGCAGCTTAGGTCCTAGCGGGGGGAGCACAGATACGCAGTATTTT,CASSLGPSGGSTDTQYF
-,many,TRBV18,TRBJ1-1,TGTGCCAGCTCACCTCAGGGGAACACTGAAGCTTTCTTT,CASSPQGNTEAFF
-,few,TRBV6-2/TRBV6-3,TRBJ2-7,TGTGCCAGCAGTTACGGCAACTCCCCCTCCTACGAGCAGTACTTC,CASSYGNSPSYEQYF
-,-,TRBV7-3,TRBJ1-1,TGTGCCAGCAGCTCCGGGTCCCAGAACACTGAAGCTTTCTTT,CASSSGSQNTEAFF
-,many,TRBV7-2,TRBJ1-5,TGTGCCAGCAGCTTAGGGGTCGATCAGCCCCAGCATTTT,CASSLGVDQPQHF
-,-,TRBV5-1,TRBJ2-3,TGCGCCAGCAGCTTGAACCCCACACCTGTCGGCACAGATACGCAGTATTTT,CASSLNPTPVGTDTQYF
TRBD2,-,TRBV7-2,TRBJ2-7,TGTGCCAGCAGCTCTAGCGGGGGGGCGTTGTCCTACGAGCAGTACTTC,CASSSSGGALSYEQYF
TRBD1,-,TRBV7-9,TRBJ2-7,TGTGCCAGCAGTTCCCGGGACAGGGATGACGATCAGTACTTC,CASSSRDRDDDQYF
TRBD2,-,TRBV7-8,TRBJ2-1,TGTGCCAGCAGCTTAGATCCTCGGGGGGGGAGATACAATGAGCAGTTCTTC,CASSLDPRGGRYNEQFF
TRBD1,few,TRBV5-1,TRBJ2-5,TGCGCCAGCAGCAGGACAGGGGGCGGGGAGACCCAGTACTTC,CASSRTGGGETQYF
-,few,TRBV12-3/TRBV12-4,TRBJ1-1,TGTGCCAGCCGACACTGGGTAGAGGACACTGAAGCTTTCTTT,CASRHWVEDTEAFF
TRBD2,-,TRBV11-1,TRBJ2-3,TGTGCCAGCAGCTCCGGACTAGCGGGAAGAGCAGATACGCAGTATTTT,CASSSGLAGRADTQYF
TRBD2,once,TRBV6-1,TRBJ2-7,TGTGCCAGCAGTGAGCGGGGGGCCTACGAGCAGTACTTC,CASSERGAYEQYF
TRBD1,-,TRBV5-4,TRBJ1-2,TGTGCCAGCAGCTTTGGAACCCAGGGGGTCAGTGGCTACACCTTC,CASSFGTQGVSGYTF
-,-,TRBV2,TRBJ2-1,TGTGCCAGCAGTGAAGTTGACATGCGTCCCTACAATGAGCAGTTCTTC,CASSEVDMRPYNEQFF
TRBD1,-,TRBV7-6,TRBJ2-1,TGTGCCAGCAGCGGGGGGACAGGGGCCTGGGATGAGCAGTTCTTC,CASSGGTGAWDEQFF
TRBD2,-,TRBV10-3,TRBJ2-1,TGTGCCACCCTAGCGGGAGCCTACAATGAGCAGTTCTTC,CATLAGAYNEQFF
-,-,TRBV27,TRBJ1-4,TGTGCCAGCAGTGCGGCAGGGAAGTGGGTTGAAAAACTGTTTTTT,CASSAAGKWVEKLFF
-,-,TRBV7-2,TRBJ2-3,TGTGCCAGCAGCCTCAGACTAGTTCGAGGAGATACGCAGTATTTT,CASSLRLVRGDTQYF
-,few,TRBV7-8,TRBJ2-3,TGTGCCAGCAGCTTAGGCAAGAGCACCCTCAGCACAGATACGCAGTATTTT,CASSLGKSTLSTDTQYF
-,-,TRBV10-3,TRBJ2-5,TGTGCCATCGGGACTGTCCAAGAGACCCAGTACTTC,CAIGTVQETQYF
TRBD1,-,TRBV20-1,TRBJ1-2,TGCAGTGCCACTATCCGGACAGGGGACGGCTACACCTTC,CSATIRTGDGYTF
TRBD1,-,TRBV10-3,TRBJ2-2,TGTGCCAGCACCGGGACAGGGGGACCCGGGGAGCTGTTTTTT,CASTGTGGPGELFF
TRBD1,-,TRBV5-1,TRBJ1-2,TGCGCCAGCAGCCCAACCACAGGGGTTGGCTATGGCTACACCTTC,CASSPTTGVGYGYTF
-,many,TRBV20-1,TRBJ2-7,TGCAGTGCTATCGATTACGAGCAGTACTTC,CSAIDYEQYF
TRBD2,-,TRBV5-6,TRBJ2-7,TGTGCCAGCAGCCGAGGGACTAGCGGTTCCTACGAGCAGTACTTC,CASSRGTSGSYEQYF
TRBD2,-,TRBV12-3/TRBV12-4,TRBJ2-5,TGTGCCAGCAGTTTGGGGGAGACTCAGCGGGGAGGGACCCAGTACTTC,CASSLGETQRGGTQYF
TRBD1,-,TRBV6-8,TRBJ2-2,TGTGCCAGCAGTCAGGGGGGACAGGGCACCGGGGAGCTGTTTTTT,CASSQGGQGTGELFF
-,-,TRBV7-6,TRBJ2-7,TGTGCCGGGGCGGAACCAACCTACGAGCAGTACTTC,CAGAEPTYEQYF
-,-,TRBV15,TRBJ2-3,TGTGCCACCAGCAGAGGAGGTAACACAGATACGCAGTATTTT,CATSRGGNTDTQYF
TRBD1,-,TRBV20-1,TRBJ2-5,TGCAGTCCGGGACAGGGGAGTGAAGAGACCCAGTACTTC,CSPGQGSEETQYF
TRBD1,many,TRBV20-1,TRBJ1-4,TGCAGTGCTAGAAGGACAGGGGGGACCACTAATGAAAAACTGTTTTTT,CSARRTGGTTNEKLFF
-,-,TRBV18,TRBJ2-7,TGTGCCAGCTCACCACCGAGCCAGCCGAAGCAGTACTTC,CASSPPSQPKQYF
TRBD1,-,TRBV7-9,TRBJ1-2,TGTGCCAGCAGTCCCGGGACAGCGGACCAGAGCCACTATGGCTACACCTTC,CASSPGTADQSHYGYTF
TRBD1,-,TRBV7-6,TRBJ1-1,TGTGCCAGCAGCGAGACAGGGGGAGGGACTGAAGCTTTCTTT,CASSETGGGTEAFF
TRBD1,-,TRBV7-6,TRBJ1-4,TGTGCCAGCAGCTTTTACAGGGGAACTAATGAAAAACTGTTTTTT,CASSFYRGTNEKLFF
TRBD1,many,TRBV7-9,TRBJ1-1,TGTGCCAGCAGGCCCCAGGGGGGGGGCGTGAACACTGAAGCTTTCTTT,CASRPQGGGVNTEAFF
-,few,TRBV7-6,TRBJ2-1,TGTGCCAGCAGCGAATTGGGGGCCGGGGAGAGAACCTACAATGAGCAGTTCTTC,CASSELGAGERTYNEQFF
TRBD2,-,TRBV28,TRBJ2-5,TGTGCCAGCAGTTTATACAGACTACTAGCGGGAGGGCCAGGGGAGACCCAGTACTTC,CASSLYRLLAGGPGETQYF
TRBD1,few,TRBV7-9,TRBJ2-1,TGTGCCAGCAGCTTGGGACAGGGGGGCGGTGAGCAGTTCTTC,CASSLGQGGGEQFF
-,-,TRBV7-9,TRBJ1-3,TGTGCCAGCAGCGCACAATACCAGTTGGCACAGGATCGCATCTCTGGAAACACCATATATTTT,CASSAQYQLAQDRISGNTIYF